The 10 T cell receptor beta chains in this list originate from one sample, sequenced in a study of CD8+ T cells in alopecia areata. Isolated RNA was reverse transcribed into cDNA used as the sequencing template. Using immunoSEQ multiplex PCR, the repertoire was profiled, and TCRdb retains in-frame clones only, with some absent. The sample lists around 98,000 clones, 40% to 55% occurring once. The material sequenced was CD4+ T cells sorted from blood. The receptors stem from a human donor with alopecia areata.

The chain couples TRBV28 to TRBJ1-5; no reliable D call. The CDR3 length is 12 residues. V dropped 5 bases and J dropped 6 bases, with 8 bases sitting between them. Germline V CDR1 and CDR2: MDHEN, SYDVKM. CDR3 bases: TGTGCCAGCAGTGTACTCCGTCAGCCCCAGCATTTT. It codes for CASSVLRQPQHF.

CDR3 bases: TGTGCCAGCAGGGACCTCCCCTACAATGAGCAGTTCTTC. Amino acids: CASRDLPYNEQFF. This rearrangement joins TRBV2 to TRBJ2-1, with D hard to call. Germline assignment: CDR1 SNHLY and CDR2 FYNNEI. The length of the CDR3 is 13 residues. V was clipped by 6 bases and J by 2 bases, with 8 bases between them.

V and J are TRBV9 and TRBJ1-2; D remains ambiguous. V lost 1 base and J lost 5, with 12 bases in between. Germline-derived CDR1 and CDR2 are SGDLS and YYNGEE. CDR3 length equals 14 residues. CDR3 loop: CASSVTRDLYGYTF. The CDR3 DNA is TGTGCCAGCAGCGTAACGAGGGATTTGTATGGCTACACCTTC.

The J gene is TRBJ1-1, the V gene TRBV6-5; D remains ambiguous. The CDR3 sequence is 14 residues long. Per the germline V gene, CDR1 is MNHEY and CDR2 is SVGAGI. The V end was cut by 8 bases, the J end by 3 bases, with 16 bases between. The CDR3 coding sequence is TGTGCCAGCCATTTGGCGTATAGGGACACTGAAGCTTTCTTT. Translating gives CASHLAYRDTEAFF.

Only a few counts were recorded for this clone. One junction end does not reproduce the germline sequence, and a read error may be involved. The chain joins TRBV5-1 to TRBJ1-5, with TRBD1 matching over 9 bases. The CDR3 is made up of 15 amino acids. CDR1 is SGHRS and CDR2 is YFSETQ in the germline V gene. CDR3 DNA: TGTGCCAGCAGCTTGGGACAGGGACTCAATCAGCCCCAGCATTTT. Translated: CASSLGQGLNQPQHF. The whole variable domain, filled in from reference TRBV5-1 and TRBJ1-5, reads KAGVTQTPRYLIKTRGQQVTLSCSPISGHRSVSWYQQTPGQGLQFLFEYFSETQRNKGNFPGRFSGRQFSNSRSEMNVSTLELGDSALYLCASSLGQGLNQPQHFGDGTRLSIL.

This clone was recorded many times. The chain has TRBV28 and TRBJ1-5; D uncertain. The CDR3 consists of 13 residues. Germline assignment: CDR1 MDHEN and CDR2 SYDVKM. Trimming took 7 bases from V and 0 from J, leaving 7 bases between them. The CDR3: CASTYYSNQPQHF. DNA of the CDR3: TGTGCCAGCACCTATTATAGCAATCAGCCCCAGCATTTT.

This chain joins TRBV27 and TRBJ2-5; 9 nucleotides line up with TRBD1. Trimming removed 6 bases from V and 4 bases from J; junction bases left unmatched: 9. The CDR3 totals 15 residues. CDR1 is MNHEY, CDR2 SMNVEV, per germline (reference sequence). In DNA form, the CDR3 reads TGTGCCAGCAGGCTACAGGGGGCTGGGGTAGAGACCCAGTACTTC. It codes for CASRLQGAGVETQYF.

As regards this clone: Other nucleotide sequences from this sample produce the same CDR3. The chain has TRBV29-1 and TRBJ2-5; no firm D call. V dropped 4 bases and J dropped 2 bases, with 2 bases sitting between them. The germline V gene encodes CDR1 SQVTM and CDR2 ANQGSEA. The CDR3 sequence is 10 residues long. CDR3 bases: TGCAGCGTTGGACAAGAGACCCAGTACTTC. This gives the protein CSVGQETQYF. The full variable domain, its missing parts supplied by reference TRBV29-1 and TRBJ2-5, is SAVISQKPSRDICQRGTSLTIQCQVDSQVTMMFWYRQQPGQSLTLIATANQGSEATYESGFVIDKFPISRPNLTFSTLTVSNMSPEDSSIYLCSVGQETQYFGPGTRLLVL.

This chain uses TRBV30 with TRBJ1-2, with D unresolved. Germline lookup yields CDR1 GTSNPN and CDR2 SVGIG (reference sequence). This CDR3 has 11 residues. Trimming removed 1 base from V and 5 bases from J, with 5 bases in between. CDR3 loop: CAWSAGYGYTF. CDR3 DNA sequence: TGTGCCTGGAGTGCGGGATATGGCTACACCTTC.

In this sample, this clone turned up a few times. The gene calls are TRBV30 and TRBJ1-2; D remains ambiguous. This CDR3 is built from 13 residues. With 0 bases removed from V and 7 bases from J, the gap between germline ends came to 12 bases. Germline-derived CDR1 and CDR2 are GTSNPN and SVGIG (reference sequence). As DNA, the CDR3 is TGTGCCTGGAGTGTACGAGGGATTCGTGGCTACACCTTC. The encoded protein is CAWSVRGIRGYTF.